Shown below are 15 T cell receptor beta chains from a single sample sequenced in a study of T cells after yellow fever vaccination. TCRdb re-called the 5' RACE reads with MiXCR, one entry per CDR3 protein. The table includes tens of thousands of distinct CDR3 sequences, approximately 6.5% detected once. This specimen was CD8+ T cells sorted from PBMCs, taken about 5 days after the first yellow fever vaccination. These receptors all come from a man younger than 30 who received the YFV17D yellow fever vaccine.

This clonotype showed up many times. The chain employs TRBV4-2 and TRBJ2-5; weak D call: TRBD1 (6 bases). This CDR3 region has 13 residues. Trimming removed 4 bases at V and 2 bases at J, with 8 bases between. The germline gives CDR1 LGHNA, CDR2 YNFKEQ. The CDR3 DNA is TGTGCCAGCAGCCCGGACAGTCAAGAGACCCAGTACTTC. Protein sequence: CASSPDSQETQYF.

The V and J genes are TRBV5-6 and TRBJ2-3; D may be TRBD1 or TRBD2 (5 bases each). V lost 0 bases and J 1 base, leaving 9 bases between the germline ends. This CDR3 has 15 amino acids. Germline CDR1 SGHDT, CDR2 YYEEEE. Here the CDR3 DNA reads TGTGCCAGCAGCTTGGTAGGGACCCGCACAGATACGCAGTATTTT. Its translation is CASSLVGTRTDTQYF.

This clonotype showed up just a few times. The chain combines TRBV7-2 with TRBJ2-1, with D maybe TRBD1 (5 bases). The CDR3 sequence is 16 residues long. V was pared by 4 bases and J by 6 bases, with 19 bases between. Germline CDR1 is SGHTA and CDR2 is FQGNSA. CDR3 amino acids: CASSSSPGRDGNEQFF. The CDR3 DNA reads TGTGCCAGCAGCTCAAGTCCCGGCAGGGATGGCAATGAGCAGTTCTTC.

In its sample, this clonotype was seen a few times. This sequence joins TRBV24-1 and TRBJ2-5; D is unresolved. The length of the CDR3 is 13 residues. From germline, CDR1 is KGHDR and CDR2 SFDVKD. Trimming shortened V by 3 bases and J by 5 bases, and 9 bases separated the two germline ends. The DNA of the CDR3 is TGTGCCACCAGTGATGCAAGGACCGAGACCCAGTACTTC. Residues: CATSDARTETQYF.

There are a few counts of this clonotype. The chain links TRBV10-3 to TRBJ1-3, with D unresolved. The CDR3 contains 17 residues. Trimming removed 0 bases from V and 2 bases from J, with 14 bases in between. Looked up from germline, CDR1 is ENHRY and CDR2 is SYGVKD. CDR3: CAISESMGKDAGNTIYF. The CDR3 DNA reads TGTGCCATCAGTGAGTCCATGGGCAAGGATGCTGGAAACACCATATATTTT.

In this sample, this clonotype turned up a few times. The chain joins TRBV7-2 to TRBJ1-5; D might be TRBD1 (6 bases). The CDR3 loop spans 12 amino acids. Germline loops: CDR1 SGHTA, CDR2 FQGNSA. The V and J ends lost 5 bases and 9 bases respectively, with 11 bases between them. This CDR3 reads CASSPTGLPQHF. CDR3 sequence (DNA): TGTGCCAGCAGCCCGACAGGTCTGCCCCAGCATTTT.

The rearrangement joins TRBV7-9 to TRBJ2-7, with TRBD2 as a possible D gene (5 bases). Between the trimmed V and J ends, which lost 10 bases and 4 bases, there was a span of 20 bases. CDR1 and CDR2 from the germline V gene are SEHNR and FQNEAQ (reference sequence). The CDR3 totals 14 residues. CDR3 in amino acids: CATLTEGLAYEQYF. CDR3 in DNA: TGTGCCACCTTGACGGAAGGGCTAGCTTACGAGCAGTACTTC.

The chain carries TRBV15 and TRBJ2-6; D not resolved. V was shortened by 2 bases and J by 0 bases, with 8 bases between the two germline ends. The CDR3 spans 16 residues. Germline lookup yields CDR1 LNHNV and CDR2 YYDKDF (reference sequence). Here the CDR3 reads CATSRRQTSGANVLTF. The CDR3 DNA sequence: TGTGCCACCAGCAGAAGGCAGACCTCTGGGGCCAACGTCCTGACTTTC.

There are many counts of this clonotype. The chain links TRBV7-2 to TRBJ1-6; no clear D gene. The CDR3 extends over 14 amino acids. Trimming cost V 2 bases and J 10 bases, with 12 bases left between them. CDR1 and CDR2 (germline): SGHTA, FQGNSA. In nucleotides, the CDR3 is TGTGCCAGCAGCTTAAGCGGAGCCGGGTCACCCCTCCACTTT. Protein: CASSLSGAGSPLHF. Filled out from reference TRBV7-2 and TRBJ1-6, the complete variable domain reads GAGVSQSPSNKVTEKGKDVELRCDPISGHTALYWYRQSLGQGLEFLIYFQGNSAPDKSGLPSDRFSAERTGGSVSTLTIQRTQQEDSAVYLCASSLSGAGSPLHFGNGTRLTVT.

The chain recombines TRBV3-1 with TRBJ2-5, with 10 positions matching TRBD1. V shed 3 bases, J shed 0 bases, and the junction held 10 bases outside the gene matches. The CDR3 spans 18 residues. CDR1 is LGHDT and CDR2 is YNNKEL in the germline V gene (reference sequence). The CDR3 DNA sequence: TGTGCCAGCAGCCAGACGTTTCGGGACAGGGGTTACCAAGAGACCCAGTACTTC. Amino acid sequence: CASSQTFRDRGYQETQYF.

The J gene is TRBJ2-1, the V gene TRBV6-2 or TRBV6-3; the D gene is possibly TRBD2 (5 bases). Looked up from germline, CDR1 is MNHEY and CDR2 is SVGEGT. CDR3 size: 17 residues. The V and J ends lost 7 bases and 5 bases respectively, with 24 bases between them. The CDR3 here is CASILHLDSLTDNEQFF. CDR3 sequence (DNA): TGTGCCAGCATCCTACATTTGGACTCCCTAACAGACAATGAGCAGTTCTTC.

Only a few counts were recorded for this clonotype. The V call is TRBV5-6, the J call TRBJ1-5; TRBD1 matches at 8 bases. Germline V lookup: CDR1 SGHDT, CDR2 YYEEEE. The V segment lost 2 bases and the J segment 3 bases; nucleotides outside the gene matches: 4. The CDR3 loop spans 15 amino acids. The CDR3 here is CASSLSRGLNQPQHF. The CDR3 region has the DNA TGTGCCAGCAGCTTAAGCAGGGGGCTCAATCAGCCCCAGCATTTT.

This clonotype was seen a handful of times. J is TRBJ2-5 and V is TRBV28; 8 bases agree with TRBD1. Germline loops: CDR1 MDHEN, CDR2 SYDVKM. V was pared by 3 bases and J by 5 bases, with 11 bases of the junction left unmatched. The CDR3 runs to 16 residues. The CDR3 DNA sequence: TGTGCCAGCAGTTTTCCCCCGGGCAGGGGGCTTGAGACCCAGTACTTC. Amino acid sequence: CASSFPPGRGLETQYF.

On this clonotype itself: With a much larger clone just one base away, this may be a read error. V and J are TRBV9 and TRBJ2-2; D remains unclear. Germline V CDR1 and CDR2: SGDLS, YYNGEE. V lost 3 bases and J 6 bases, leaving 18 bases between the germline ends. The CDR3 totals 16 residues. The CDR3 bases are TGTGCCAGCAGCGCGCGTACCCATCGGGTTCCCGGGGAGCTGTTTTTT. It encodes CASSARTHRVPGELFF.

The V gene is TRBV24-1, the J gene TRBJ2-1; 13 nucleotides line up with TRBD2. The CDR3 runs to 16 residues. The V segment lost 3 bases and the J segment 7 bases; nucleotides outside the gene matches: 5. Germline V gene data show CDR1 as KGHDR and CDR2 as SFDVKD. Here the CDR3 reads CATSDPTSGGGNEQFF. CDR3 DNA: TGTGCCACCAGTGATCCTACTAGCGGGGGGGGGAATGAGCAGTTCTTC.